Listed below are T cell receptor beta chains from one sample, sequenced in a study of beta chain features in type 1 diabetes. The data were produced by immunoSEQ multiplex PCR, yet TCRdb's version contains in-frame clones alone and is incomplete. In the table there are under 250,000 clones, 11% of which are singletons. The sample comprised central memory CD4+ T cells from blood. The origin of the receptors is a young man in good health. The CDR3 runs from the conserved cysteine through the conserved F or W.

V gene	J gene	CDR3 length	CDR3 protein
TRBV5-4	TRBJ2-5	16	CASSPTPGLTGETQYF
TRBV4-3	TRBJ2-5	15	CASSPAAGMAETQYF
TRBV14	TRBJ2-1	15	CASSQFTGSYNEQFF
TRBV28	TRBJ2-1	15	CASSRLEGRSNEQFF
TRBV29-1	TRBJ1-1	12	CSVMMTQGEAFF
TRBV5-4	TRBJ2-7	15	CASSPGPSGSYEQYF
TRBV5-6	TRBJ1-2	14	CASNPGQFNYGYTF
TRBV30	TRBJ1-1	14	CAWSFISMNTEAFF
TRBV29-1	TRBJ1-2	15	CSVDRGRGVNYGYTF
TRBV28	TRBJ2-5	13	CASSLPNQETQYF
TRBV7-9	TRBJ2-3	14	CASSLIGGTDTQYF
TRBV25-1	TRBJ2-3	16	CASSTALAGGKNTQYF
TRBV7-9	TRBJ2-7	16	CASSQPPGTKAYEQYF
TRBV27	TRBJ2-3	16	CASSWTGTSGTDTQYF
TRBV7-8	TRBJ1-4	14	CASSLQATNEKLFF
TRBV7-2	TRBJ2-1	15	CASSLSAGYYNEQFF
TRBV10-3	TRBJ1-4	17	CAISPVPPGATNEKLFF
TRBV7-2	TRBJ2-7	15	CASSLVTGATYEQYF
TRBV7-9	TRBJ2-7	12	CASSLRSYEQYF
TRBV6-5	TRBJ2-1	14	CASSSTLSYNEQFF
TRBV7-8	TRBJ2-1	17	CASSSRPAAGVGGEQFF
TRBV5-6	TRBJ2-3	16	CASSLRSGGGTDTQYF
TRBV29-1	TRBJ1-5	13	CSVAPGGDQPQHF
TRBV9	TRBJ2-3	15	CASSVVAGRTDTQYF
TRBV6-1	TRBJ2-5	13	CASKRDIGETQYF
TRBV29-1	TRBJ2-1	13	CSADSGGYNEQFF
TRBV4-1	TRBJ2-2	15	CASSQGIANTGELFF
TRBV6-6	TRBJ2-5	12	CASSPGQETQYF
TRBV28	TRBJ2-1	12	CASASGSGEQFF
TRBV2	TRBJ2-3	13	CASSENLGGTQYF
TRBV9	TRBJ1-4	14	CASSAGVTVEKLFF
TRBV13	TRBJ2-5	14	CASSFRLAEETQYF
TRBV14	TRBJ2-7	12	CASSPASYEQYF
TRBV4-1	TRBJ2-1	14	CASSRVGPADEQFF
TRBV7-8	TRBJ2-3	14	CASSFVAAADTQYF
TRBV29-1	TRBJ2-3	15	CSVTPPGQGTDTQYF
TRBV11-3	TRBJ2-1	15	CASSTGLAGGGEQFF
TRBV7-7	TRBJ2-1	17	CASSPLWGTSGYNEQFF
TRBV5-1	TRBJ2-3	13	CASSLRDTDTQYF
TRBV29-1	TRBJ1-1	13	CSVEENTSTEAFF
TRBV10-3	TRBJ2-5	14	CAMSSGQAKETQYF
TRBV29-1	TRBJ2-2	18	CSVDWTSGSVGGTGELFF
TRBV6-5	TRBJ2-3	14	CASGPGTFTDTQYF
TRBV19	TRBJ2-1	15	CASTDRDSSYNEQFF
TRBV28	TRBJ2-1	15	CASSLRQSSYNEQFF
TRBV18	TRBJ2-7	14	CASAPGAGPGEQYF
TRBV27	TRBJ2-6	16	CASSLFRNSGANVLTF
TRBV29-1	TRBJ1-4	13	CSVEGGGNEKLFF
TRBV29-1	TRBJ1-1	17	CSVAAHRGTVMNTEAFF
TRBV9	TRBJ2-3	14	CASKGGASTDTQYF
TRBV28	TRBJ1-1	14	CASGQTGGNTEAFF
TRBV15	TRBJ2-5	18	CATSRGAGRTSSQETQYF
TRBV14	TRBJ2-6	18	CASSPRPGQGAGANVLTF